Sequencing of this T cell receptor beta chain was carried out in a study of CD8 T cells in Susac syndrome. The study's findings and limits: Peak Susac CD8+ clonal expansion occurred in TEMRA cells and active patients.

V lost 2 bases, J lost 9 bases, and 14 bases lay in between. The length of the CDR3 is 13 residues. The V gene's germline CDR1 is SNHLY and CDR2 FYNNEI. Reverse transcription of 0.5 to 1 ug RNA used random hexamers. MiXCR, applied by TCRdb to the immunoSEQ multiplex PCR reads, yields one record per CDR3 protein. The sample shows approximately 87,000 distinct CDR3 sequences, roughly 96% of them seen only once. Worth noting for this clonotype: Its antigen remains unidentified.

This TCR came from a human donor with Susac syndrome. The chain carries TRBV2 and TRBJ2-7; no reliable D call. The sequenced sample consisted of CD8+ T cells from PBMCs. CDR3 amino acids: CASSEWAVLGQYV. For the CDR3, the DNA is TGTGCCAGCAGTGAATGGGCAGTTTTGGGGCAGTACGTC.